This T cell receptor (beta chain) was found in a study of blood T cell repertoires in COVID-19. Study-level information: COVID-19 samples collected from the United States, Italy and Spain covered acute and convalescent phases. Sources were T cells, B-cell-depleted T cells, or PBMCs; the material itself was cDNA or gDNA.

Original analysis: Estimation of nucleated cell counts was performed using reference gene primer amplification. Assay used: immunoSEQ multiplex PCR; TCRdb lists only in-frame clones, some missing. The D gene and trimming were derived from the DNA, and the V and J assignments and clone size from that table. The sample includes some 190,000 clones, 75% to 90% of them seen just once. This CDR3 has 15 amino acids. J gave up 8 bases and V 4 bases, and 14 bases lay outside the gene matches. Per germline, CDR1 SQVTM and CDR2 ANQGSEA. The material sequenced was peripheral blood. The sequence derives from a man aged 55 to 70 with acute or convalescent COVID-19. The rearrangement joins TRBV29-1 to TRBJ2-3; 8 positions match TRBD2. In DNA, the CDR3 is TGCAGCGTTGCGCCGGGGGGGCTAAGGGTCGGTACGCAGTATTTT. It encodes CSVAPGGLRVGTQYF.